Following are 27 T cell receptor beta chains from one sample sequenced in a study of shared clonotypes between healthy human individuals. Naivety among CD8 cells was defined by CD45RO negativity and positive CCR7 selection, thereby excluding terminally differentiated effector memory CD45RA+ cells. The assay was immunoSEQ multiplex PCR, and TCRdb's table has in-frame clones only and misses some. The sample contains roughly 850,000 clones, approximately 96% of which appear only once. What was sequenced was naive CD8+ T cells sorted from blood. The receptors were sampled from a man between 25 and 39 years old in good health.

J is TRBJ2-2 and V is TRBV7-9; TRBD1 agrees at 8 bases. The CDR3 is made up of 15 amino acids. V trimming: 5 bases; J trimming: 5 bases; junction bases outside the gene matches: 7. Germline lookup yields CDR1 SEHNR and CDR2 FQNEAQ (reference sequence). The CDR3 is CASSRPDRDTGELFF. CDR3 nucleotide sequence: TGTGCCAGCAGCCGACCGGACAGGGATACCGGGGAGCTGTTTTTT.

The chain is built from TRBV4-3 and TRBJ2-2; 7 bases are a match to TRBD1. V was clipped by 0 bases and J by 7 bases; unmatched bases: 5. The CDR3 runs to 15 residues. CDR1 is LGHNA, CDR2 YSLEER, per germline. CDR3 region: CASSQDRQGSGELFF. CDR3 bases: TGCGCCAGCAGCCAAGACAGACAGGGAAGCGGGGAGCTGTTTTTT.

The chain has TRBV4-1 and TRBJ2-7; D ambiguous. Germline-derived CDR1 and CDR2 are MGHRA and YSYEKL. V was shortened by 4 bases and J by 4 bases, with 11 bases between the two germline ends. The CDR3 is made up of 13 amino acids. The CDR3, as DNA: TGCGCCAGCAGCCCCCGAATCGGTTACGAGCAGTACTTC. It is translated as CASSPRIGYEQYF.

This chain links TRBV19 with TRBJ1-1; possible D gene TRBD1, 6 bases. The CDR3 is 14 amino acids. The V gene lost 3 bases and the J gene lost 6 bases, with 14 bases spanning the gap. CDR1 is LNHDA, CDR2 SQIVND, per germline (reference sequence). CDR3 region: CASSMQITGPEAFF. CDR3 in DNA: TGTGCCAGTAGTATGCAAATTACAGGGCCTGAAGCTTTCTTT.

The rearrangement uses TRBV28 and TRBJ1-5; a weak D match, TRBD1 (6 bases). CDR3 size: 15 residues. The V gene's germline CDR1 is MDHEN and CDR2 SYDVKM. V lost 2 bases and J 4 bases, leaving 12 bases between the germline ends. The CDR3 sequence: CASSLETGVNQPQHF. DNA of the CDR3: TGTGCCAGCAGTTTAGAGACAGGAGTAAATCAGCCCCAGCATTTT.

This rearrangement joins TRBV20-1 to TRBJ2-1; D is unresolved. Trimming shortened V by 6 bases and J by 9 bases, and 12 bases separated the two germline ends. Germline V gene data show CDR1 as DFQATT and CDR2 as SNEGSKA (reference sequence). The CDR3 covers 11 residues. CDR3 in amino acids: CSASPALEQFF. CDR3 DNA: TGCAGTGCCAGCCCTGCGCTTGAGCAGTTCTTC.

The V call is TRBV25-1, the J call TRBJ1-2; no firm D call. The CDR3 totals 11 residues. V lost 4 bases and J lost 5, with 5 bases in between. CDR1 is MGHDK and CDR2 is SYGVNS in the germline V gene. The CDR3 protein is CASSASYGYTF. Written as DNA, the CDR3 is TGTGCCAGCAGTGCCTCATATGGCTACACCTTC.

The DNA for the CDR3 is TGCAGCGTTGGAAAACTCCCGGCGGGAGAAACAGATACGCAGTATTTT. Translation gives CSVGKLPAGETDTQYF. The rearrangement uses TRBV29-1 and TRBJ2-3, with 7 bases fitting TRBD2. Germline V gene lookup returns CDR1 SQVTM and CDR2 ANQGSEA. V dropped 4 bases and J dropped 3; count of bases not matched to a gene: 13. This CDR3 is 16 amino acids long.

The rearrangement links TRBV7-9 to TRBJ2-1; tentatively, D is TRBD2 (5 bases). This CDR3 is built from 15 residues. Germline CDR1 is SEHNR and CDR2 is FQNEAQ (reference sequence). The ends were cut back, 5 bases at V and 0 bases at J, with 11 bases in the middle. CDR3 protein: CASSSSESSYNEQFF. The CDR3 DNA follows: TGTGCCAGCAGCAGTAGCGAGAGCTCCTACAATGAGCAGTTCTTC.

As regards this clone: Other DNA sequences in this sample translate to the same CDR3. The chain recombines TRBV9 with TRBJ2-1; maybe TRBD2 (5 bases). Germline values: CDR1 SGDLS, CDR2 YYNGEE. The CDR3 loop spans 15 amino acids. V was clipped by 2 bases and J by 0 bases, with 9 bases between them. CDR3 region: CASSVSGSSYNEQFF. The DNA of the CDR3 is TGTGCCAGCAGCGTGAGCGGTAGCTCCTACAATGAGCAGTTCTTC.

This chain links TRBV27 with TRBJ2-1; D may be TRBD2 (6 bases). V lost 5 bases and J lost 7, with 15 bases in between. The CDR3 extends over 14 amino acids. Germline CDR1 and CDR2: MNHEY and SMNVEV (reference sequence). The CDR3 bases are TGTGCCAGCAGTATGGGACTGGTCATGAATGAGCAGTTCTTC. Its protein product is CASSMGLVMNEQFF.

V usage is TRBV9 and J usage is TRBJ1-2; no definite D call. Germline-derived CDR1 and CDR2 are SGDLS and YYNGEE. V dropped 0 bases and J dropped 8 bases, with 17 bases sitting between them. The CDR3 is made up of 15 amino acids. CDR3 sequence: CASSVVPPGAEGYTF. The CDR3, as DNA: TGTGCCAGCAGCGTAGTACCTCCAGGAGCGGAGGGCTACACCTTC.

The genes are TRBV7-6 and TRBJ2-3; D gene ambiguous. V was cut by 5 bases and J by 6 bases, with 12 bases left in between. CDR3 size: 13 residues. Germline CDR1 reads SGHVS; CDR2 reads FNYEAQ. The CDR3 region is CASSRQSWDTQYF. In DNA form, the CDR3 reads TGTGCCAGCAGCCGCCAATCCTGGGATACGCAGTATTTT.

CDR3 region: CSAGQGGELFF. CDR3 sequence (DNA): TGCAGCGCCGGACAGGGGGGGGAGCTGTTTTTT. The rearrangement joins TRBV29-1 to TRBJ2-2; TRBD1 matches 9 bases. CDR3 length: 11 amino acids. The germline gives CDR1 SQVTM, CDR2 ANQGSEA. Trimming cost V 7 bases and J 8 bases; bases outside gene matches: 2.

The rearrangement uses TRBV7-9 and TRBJ1-5; D is uncertain. The CDR3 loop spans 13 amino acids. The V and J ends lost 4 bases and 6 bases respectively, with 10 bases between them. Looked up from germline, CDR1 is SEHNR and CDR2 is FQNEAQ (reference sequence). CDR3 sequence (DNA): TGTGCCAGCAGCTCCGGCGGGCCTCAGCCCCAGCATTTT. As protein: CASSSGGPQPQHF.

The chain links TRBV27 to TRBJ2-3, with 7 bases matching TRBD2. The CDR3 is 16 residues long. Germline V gene lookup returns CDR1 MNHEY and CDR2 SMNVEV (reference sequence). Germline trimming cut 2 bases from V and 0 bases from J; bases unmatched to any gene: 5. In DNA form, the CDR3 reads TGTGCCAGCAGTTTAGCCAGGGAGGGTAGCACAGATACGCAGTATTTT. This gives the protein CASSLAREGSTDTQYF.

This clone was observed a single time. V gene TRBV7-2 combines with J gene TRBJ2-5; the D gene is possibly TRBD1 (5 bases). V lost 2 bases to trimming and J lost 2 bases, with 12 bases between them. Germline V CDR1 and CDR2: SGHTA, FQGNSA. This CDR3 is 15 amino acids long. CDR3 sequence: CASSLLDDRQETQYF. The CDR3 DNA is TGTGCCAGCAGCTTACTGGACGACAGACAAGAGACCCAGTACTTC.

The chain carries TRBV6-5 and TRBJ1-1; D gene uncertain. The V end was cut by 6 bases, the J end by 3 bases, with 11 bases between. Germline V gene sequence: CDR1 MNHEY, CDR2 SVGAGI. The CDR3 runs 13 residues. The DNA of the CDR3 is TGTGCCAGCAGCTTGGACGGATACACTGAAGCTTTCTTT. Protein sequence: CASSLDGYTEAFF.

V gene TRBV5-6 combines with J gene TRBJ1-4; D is uncertain. The CDR3 is 13 residues long. Deletions cut 1 base from V and 8 bases from J, with 9 bases between. CDR1 and CDR2 (germline): SGHDT, YYEEEE. CDR3 loop: CASSLPSSEKLFF. The CDR3 nucleotides are TGTGCCAGCAGCTTGCCATCCTCGGAAAAACTGTTTTTT.

CDR3 DNA: TGTGCCAGCAACCGGCGGACTAGCGGGTACAACTGGCTAAACAATGAGCAGTTCTTC. Amino acids: CASNRRTSGYNWLNNEQFF. V usage is TRBV5-6 and J usage is TRBJ2-1; 11 nucleotides match TRBD2. This CDR3 region has 19 residues. The ends lost 6 bases at V and 5 bases at J; junction bases unmatched: 19. Germline V gene data show CDR1 as SGHDT and CDR2 as YYEEEE.

This sequence joins TRBV27 and TRBJ2-3; TRBD2 matches at 8 bases. V was pared by 0 bases and J by 9 bases, with 8 bases of the junction left unmatched. The CDR3 length is 15 residues. From germline, CDR1 is MNHEY and CDR2 SMNVEV (reference sequence). The CDR3: CASSLSSGVSGTQYF. The CDR3 DNA reads TGTGCCAGCAGTTTATCTAGCGGGGTTAGCGGCACGCAGTATTTT.

This rearrangement joins TRBV27 to TRBJ1-5; no definite D call. CDR3 length: 9 amino acids. Germline values: CDR1 MNHEY, CDR2 SMNVEV (reference sequence). V was shortened by 8 bases and J by 6 bases, with 2 bases between the two germline ends. CDR3 amino acids: CASGQPQHF. For the CDR3, the DNA is TGTGCCAGCGGTCAGCCCCAGCATTTT.

The chain uses TRBV28 and TRBJ1-1, with a tentative D call TRBD1 (5 bases). V lost 2 bases, J lost 5 bases, and 9 bases lay in between. The CDR3 spans 13 residues. From germline, CDR1 is MDHEN and CDR2 SYDVKM. Written as DNA, the CDR3 is TGTGCCAGCAGTTTAGGCTGGGGGACTGAAGCTTTCTTT. Its translation is CASSLGWGTEAFF.

The chain has TRBV29-1 and TRBJ2-7; 10 nucleotides match TRBD1. This CDR3 comprises 14 residues. Looked up from germline, CDR1 is SQVTM and CDR2 is ANQGSEA. V dropped 7 bases and J dropped 1; count of bases not matched to a gene: 7. CDR3 coding DNA: TGCAGCGCGTTAGGACAGGGGGAATCCTACGAGCAGTACTTC. Translation gives CSALGQGESYEQYF.

The V and J genes are TRBV27 and TRBJ2-7; D is ambiguous. From germline, CDR1 is MNHEY and CDR2 SMNVEV (reference sequence). V lost 2 bases and J lost 2, with 13 bases in between. This CDR3 is built from 15 residues. In nucleotides, the CDR3 is TGTGCCAGCAGTTTAAAAAATTTAGGAGCCTACGAGCAGTACTTC. Its translation is CASSLKNLGAYEQYF.

The chain uses TRBV7-9 and TRBJ2-5, with TRBD1 matching over 9 bases. The CDR3 extends over 15 amino acids. The germline V gene encodes CDR1 SEHNR and CDR2 FQNEAQ (reference sequence). The junction had 9 bases not matched to a gene; V was cut back by 6 bases and J by 4 bases. The CDR3: CASSSTGGLGETQYF. The DNA of the CDR3 is TGTGCCAGCAGTTCCACAGGGGGCTTGGGAGAGACCCAGTACTTC.

The chain joins TRBV9 to TRBJ2-2; 8 bases are shared with TRBD2. Germline CDR1 is SGDLS and CDR2 is YYNGEE. Trimming at V came to 0 bases and at J to 6 bases, leaving 7 bases not matched to a gene. CDR3 size: 16 residues. The CDR3 loop is CASSVEAGGIAGELFF. The CDR3 nucleotides read TGTGCCAGCAGCGTAGAGGCGGGAGGAATAGCCGGGGAGCTGTTTTTT.